This entry lists 17 T cell receptor beta chains sequenced from one sample in a study of blood T cell repertoires in COVID-19. Measured with immunoSEQ multiplex PCR; TCRdb has only the in-frame clones, and not every one. The repertoire consists of approximately 29,000 clones, with 85% to 95% occurring once and the leading ten covering around 0.8%. The specimen sequenced was peripheral blood. The receptors originated from a woman in her 70s with COVID-19, enrolled during active disease.

In this sample, this clone turned up once. The CDR3 loop is CASSISLGSSYEQYF. The DNA of the CDR3 is TGTGCCAGCAGCATCAGCCTGGGGAGCTCCTACGAGCAGTACTTC. The chain uses TRBV5-5 and TRBJ2-7; D is possibly TRBD2 (5 bases). V was cut by 4 bases and J by 0 bases, with 14 bases left in between. CDR1 SGHKS and CDR2 YYEKEE come from the germline V gene (reference sequence). This CDR3 has 15 amino acids.

V gene TRBV14 combines with J gene TRBJ2-1; possible D gene TRBD2, 5 bases. The germline V and J ends were trimmed by 3 bases and 3 bases, with 9 bases remaining between them. The V gene's germline CDR1 is SGHDN and CDR2 FVKESK. This CDR3 spans 14 amino acids. The CDR3 sequence is CASSHPGSYNEQFF. The DNA for the CDR3 is TGTGCCAGCAGCCACCCTGGGAGCTACAATGAGCAGTTCTTC.

The V gene is TRBV11-1, the J gene TRBJ1-1, with D perhaps TRBD1 (6 bases). The CDR3 length is 14 residues. From germline, CDR1 is SGHAT and CDR2 FQDESV (reference sequence). Trimming pared 5 bases from V and 4 bases from J, leaving 14 bases between. CDR3 coding DNA: TGTGCCAGCAGCGAGGACAGTCCGGGCACTGAAGCTTTCTTT. Amino acid sequence: CASSEDSPGTEAFF.

V and J are TRBV7-2 and TRBJ1-6; D call uncertain. V was pared by 3 bases and J by 5 bases, with 11 bases between. CDR1 SGHTA and CDR2 FQGNSA come from the germline V gene. The CDR3 has 15 residues. CDR3 sequence: CASSLSSGNNSPLHF. For the CDR3, the DNA is TGTGCCAGCAGCTTGAGTTCCGGGAATAATTCACCCCTCCACTTT.

This rearrangement joins TRBV19 to TRBJ1-5; D not certain. The CDR3 consists of 12 residues. Trimming took 5 bases from V and 7 from J, leaving 9 bases between them. Per the germline V gene, CDR1 is LNHDA and CDR2 is SQIVND (reference sequence). The CDR3: CASSGLIQPQHF. The CDR3, as DNA: TGTGCCAGTAGTGGCCTGATCCAGCCCCAGCATTTT.

Regarding this clone: Compared with germline, one end of the junction differs, possibly owing to a read error. The J gene is TRBJ2-7, the V gene TRBV20-1, with 7 bases aligning to TRBD1. The CDR3 totals 11 residues. Germline CDR1 reads DFQATT; CDR2 reads SNEGSKA (reference sequence). The CDR3 DNA reads as TGCAGTGCTAGAGGAGGGGGCCTACCCCTCTTC. Translation gives CSARGGGLPLF.

V usage is TRBV10-2 and J usage is TRBJ2-3, with 12 bases aligning to TRBD2. Germline lookup yields CDR1 WSHSY and CDR2 SAAADI. The V and J ends lost 6 bases and 2 bases, in that order; junction bases with no gene match: 3. This CDR3 comprises 15 residues. The CDR3, as DNA: TGCGCCAGCAGGAGGACTAGCGGGAACACAGATACGCAGTATTTT. Protein product: CASRRTSGNTDTQYF.

The chain employs TRBV4-1 and TRBJ2-3, with D tentatively TRBD1 (5 bases). The CDR3 is made up of 14 amino acids. With 3 bases removed from V and 5 bases from J, the gap between germline ends came to 12 bases. The V gene's germline CDR1 is MGHRA and CDR2 YSYEKL. CDR3 nucleotides: TGCGCCAGCAGCCATGCGACAGCGTTAGATACGCAGTATTTT. Translating gives CASSHATALDTQYF.

The rearrangement joins TRBV21-1 to TRBJ2-2; the D call in the table, TRBD2, was not verified against the DNA. TRBV21-1 is noted as a pseudogene. This CDR3 spans 17 amino acids. The CDR3 loop reads CASSKSNRLANTGELFF. CDR3 DNA sequence: TGTGCCAGCAGCAAATCCAACAGACTAGCGAACACCGGGGAGCTGTTTTTT.

The rearrangement links TRBV29-1 to TRBJ2-1; tentatively, D is TRBD2 (6 bases). Deletions cut 7 bases from V and 7 bases from J, with 23 bases between. Germline V gene lookup returns CDR1 SQVTM and CDR2 ANQGSEA. This CDR3 contains 15 residues. The CDR3 nucleotides read TGCAGCGCCATTGGGCTAGCGAGAAGTGTAAATGAGCAGTTCTTC. Protein product: CSAIGLARSVNEQFF.

The genes are TRBV7-2 and TRBJ1-2; a possible D gene is TRBD1 (6 bases). This CDR3 region has 13 residues. Per germline, CDR1 SGHTA and CDR2 FQGNSA. V gave up 4 bases and J gave up 6 bases, with 12 bases separating them. The CDR3 region is CASSSQGFDGYTF. The CDR3 DNA sequence: TGTGCCAGCAGCTCACAGGGTTTCGATGGCTACACCTTC.

The V and J genes are TRBV7-8 and TRBJ2-6, with 9 positions matching TRBD1. The CDR3 has 18 amino acids. The germline V gene encodes CDR1 SGHVS and CDR2 FQNEAQ. Trimming took 3 bases from V and 1 from J; bases not matched to a gene: 7. The CDR3 bases are TGTGCCAGCAGCTTTACCGGGACAGGGAGGTCTGGGGCCAACGTCCTGACTTTC. It specifies CASSFTGTGRSGANVLTF.

The V call is TRBV29-1, the J call TRBJ1-2; possibly TRBD1 for D (6 bases). The V gene lost 5 bases and the J gene lost 8 bases, with 15 bases spanning the gap. CDR3 length: 12 amino acids. CDR1 and CDR2 (germline): SQVTM, ANQGSEA. The CDR3 sequence: CSVRGQGSGYTF. In DNA, the CDR3 is TGCAGCGTTCGTGGGCAGGGGAGCGGCTACACCTTC.

V usage is TRBV6-2 or TRBV6-3 and J usage is TRBJ2-1; the match to TRBD1 covers 11 bases. Trimming removed 2 bases from V and 16 bases from J; junction bases left unmatched: 7. In germline, CDR1 is MNHEY, CDR2 SVGEGT. The CDR3 extends over 13 amino acids. CDR3 protein: CASSYPDRGRLFF. The CDR3 bases are TGTGCCAGCAGTTACCCGGACAGGGGGCGTTTATTCTTC.

The gene calls are TRBV19 and TRBJ1-2; a weak D match, TRBD1 (6 bases). The CDR3 sequence is 15 residues long. V lost 10 bases to trimming and J lost 1 base, with 19 bases between them. Germline-derived CDR1 and CDR2 are LNHDA and SQIVND (reference sequence). The CDR3 nucleotides read TGTGCCACGAAGGGGGTCGTGGGTATTAACTATGGCTACACCTTC. Translation: CATKGVVGINYGYTF.

V usage is TRBV5-1 and J usage is TRBJ2-3, with 7 bases matching TRBD1. Germline V gene lookup returns CDR1 SGHRS and CDR2 YFSETQ. CDR3 length: 15 amino acids. With 0 bases clipped from V and 5 bases from J, the junction kept 6 bases outside the gene matches. CDR3 DNA sequence: TGCGCCAGCAGCTTGGAGGCCAGGGGGATAGATACGCAGTATTTT. It specifies CASSLEARGIDTQYF.

V is TRBV5-5 and J is TRBJ1-6; D is uncertain. CDR3 length: 15 amino acids. From germline, CDR1 is SGHKS and CDR2 YYEKEE (reference sequence). Deletions cut 0 bases from V and 7 bases from J, with 11 bases between. CDR3 protein: CASSLDGKRNSPLHF. CDR3 bases: TGTGCCAGCAGCTTGGATGGAAAGAGGAATTCACCCCTCCACTTT.